The clone carrying this TCR beta chain turned up a few times. Its matching antigen is unknown. These data are taken from a study of identical twins' blood T cells. Three pairs of healthy female monozygous twins were the donors. Germline lookup yields CDR1 DFQATT and CDR2 SNEGSKA (reference sequence). Trimming at V came to 3 bases and at J to 2 bases, leaving 11 bases not matched to a gene. The CDR3 extends over 17 amino acids. The study, taken as a whole, reports: Twins shared more top CDR3 clonotypes than unrelated donors did. Shared environment remains a possible cause of twin similarity.

Each CDR3 protein is one row after TCRdb ran MiXCR on the 5' RACE reads. The sample includes 350,000 to 450,000 distinct CDR3 sequences, roughly 31% of them seen just once. The chain is built from TRBV20-1 and TRBJ2-3, with TRBD2 identical over 10 bases. Sequences were obtained from PBMCs. This clonotype originated in a woman between 18 and 50 years old in good health. The DNA of the CDR3 is TGCAGTGCTAGTGGGCTAGCGGGGGCCCACCACACAGATACGCAGTATTTT. Residues: CSASGLAGAHHTDTQYF.